The next 14 T cell receptor beta chains were all read from a single sample in a study of cytomegalovirus exposure and HLA in healthy donors. PCR used 60 Vbeta primers and 13 Jbeta primers. Some clones are missing from TCRdb's copy, which holds only in-frame ones; the method was immunoSEQ multiplex PCR. The sample includes 100,000 to 120,000 clones, around 84% seen only once; the top ten take roughly 1.2%. Specimen: PBMCs. The receptors were gathered from a young woman in good health and CMV-seronegative.

The V gene is TRBV6-4, the J gene TRBJ2-3, with 8 bases aligning to TRBD2. After removal of 10 bases from V and 4 bases from J, the junction contained 13 bases not matched to a gene. CDR3 length equals 15 residues. Germline CDR1 is MRHNA and CDR2 is SNTAGT. The DNA of the CDR3 is TGTGCCACTAGGATTAGGGCTAGCGGGCCAGATACGCAGTATTTT. Translated: CATRIRASGPDTQYF.

The chain employs TRBV4-3 and TRBJ1-2, with TRBD1 as a possible D gene (6 bases). V was pared by 0 bases and J by 2 bases, with 16 bases between. CDR1 is LGHNA and CDR2 is YSLEER in the germline V gene. The CDR3 runs 17 residues. The CDR3 reads CASSQDRRGGENYGYTF. In DNA, the CDR3 is TGCGCCAGCAGCCAAGACAGACGCGGGGGCGAAAACTATGGCTACACCTTC.

This sequence joins TRBV6-5 and TRBJ1-1; tentative D call: TRBD1 (6 bases). The germline gives CDR1 MNHEY, CDR2 SVGAGI. V was cut by 8 bases and J by 1 base, with 11 bases left in between. The CDR3 is 13 amino acids. CDR3 loop: CASVPGQNTEAFF. The CDR3, as DNA: TGTGCCAGCGTACCGGGACAGAACACTGAAGCTTTCTTT.

The chain joins TRBV12-5 to TRBJ1-1; tentative D call: TRBD1 (5 bases). The germline gives CDR1 LGHNT, CDR2 FRNRAP. The CDR3 spans 17 residues. The V end was cut by 2 bases, the J end by 3 bases, with 19 bases between. CDR3 DNA: TGTGCTAGTGGTTTGATCCTCCGGGACTCGCAAGACACTGAAGCTTTCTTT. This codes for CASGLILRDSQDTEAFF.

The J gene is TRBJ2-2, the V gene TRBV2; D gene uncertain. Trimming pared 7 bases from V and 0 bases from J, leaving 9 bases between. The germline V gene encodes CDR1 SNHLY and CDR2 FYNNEI. The CDR3 consists of 14 residues. For the CDR3, the DNA is TGTGCCAGCACCCCTAGAACGAACACCGGGGAGCTGTTTTTT. Amino acids: CASTPRTNTGELFF.

In this sample, this clone turned up a few times. The chain uses TRBV6-5 and TRBJ2-1, with D perhaps matching TRBD1 (6 bases). V was clipped by 5 bases and J by 8 bases, with 13 bases between them. There are 13 residues in the CDR3. Germline V gene data show CDR1 as MNHEY and CDR2 as SVGAGI. In nucleotides, the CDR3 is TGTGCCAGCAGTATACAGGGTCACCATGAGCAGTTCTTC. Amino acid sequence: CASSIQGHHEQFF.

This clone was seen a handful of times. The V and J genes are TRBV4-3 and TRBJ2-7; 10 bases line up with TRBD2. This CDR3 spans 15 amino acids. The V segment lost 4 bases and the J segment 0 bases; nucleotides outside the gene matches: 3. The germline V gene has CDR1 LGHNA and CDR2 YSLEER. CDR3 nucleotides: TGCGCCAGCAGCCGGGGACTAGCGAGCTCCTACGAGCAGTACTTC. Protein sequence: CASSRGLASSYEQYF.

A few counts support this clone. This rearrangement joins TRBV2 to TRBJ1-5, with a tentative D call TRBD1 (5 bases). There are 16 residues in the CDR3. Per germline, CDR1 SNHLY and CDR2 FYNNEI. Trimming removed 6 bases from V and 0 bases from J, with 15 bases in between. The CDR3 bases are TGTGCCAGCAGCGCTTCACGGACACTTAGCAATCAGCCCCAGCATTTT. Protein sequence: CASSASRTLSNQPQHF.

V is TRBV30 and J is TRBJ2-7, with 7 bases that match TRBD2. The ends lost 0 bases at V and 1 base at J; junction bases unmatched: 3. This CDR3 is 14 amino acids long. In germline, CDR1 is GTSNPN, CDR2 SVGIG (reference sequence). The CDR3 reads CAWSVGAGSYEQYF. The CDR3 bases are TGTGCCTGGAGTGTAGGAGCGGGGTCCTACGAGCAGTACTTC. The full variable domain, in which reference TRBV30 and TRBJ2-7 provide the parts outside the CDR3, is SQTIHQWPATLVQPVGSPLSLECTVEGTSNPNLYWYRQAAGRGLQLLFYSVGIGQISSEVPQNLSASRPQDRQFILSSKKLLLSDSGFYLCAWSVGAGSYEQYFGPGTRLTVT.

The chain uses TRBV29-1 and TRBJ2-7; D unclear. This CDR3 contains 12 residues. The V end was cut by 5 bases, the J end by 1 base, with 9 bases between. Germline CDR1 SQVTM, CDR2 ANQGSEA. The CDR3: CSVLDRSYEQYF. The CDR3 DNA sequence: TGCAGCGTTTTAGATCGGTCCTACGAGCAGTACTTC.

The chain has TRBV14 and TRBJ2-7; a possible D gene is TRBD1 (6 bases). Germline loops: CDR1 SGHDN, CDR2 FVKESK. CDR3 length: 16 amino acids. V lost 0 bases to trimming and J lost 3 bases, with 15 bases between them. Here the CDR3 reads CASSQEGWQGHYEQYF. CDR3 nucleotides: TGTGCCAGCAGCCAAGAAGGGTGGCAGGGGCACTACGAGCAGTACTTC.

The chain couples TRBV4-3 to TRBJ2-7; unclear D gene. Germline assignment: CDR1 LGHNA and CDR2 YSLEER. V lost 0 bases and J 3 bases, leaving 9 bases between the germline ends. This CDR3 comprises 14 residues. In nucleotides, the CDR3 is TGCGCCAGCAGCCAAGAAGAGGCTGGCTACGAGCAGTACTTC. It specifies CASSQEEAGYEQYF.

V usage is TRBV5-1 and J usage is TRBJ2-3; 12 bases are a match to TRBD2. The CDR3 spans 19 residues. The V gene's germline CDR1 is SGHRS and CDR2 YFSETQ. V dropped 1 base and J dropped 4; count of bases not matched to a gene: 13. The CDR3 DNA sequence: TGCGCCAGCAGCTTGCCCCGATTGACTAGCGGGAGTTTGTCAGATACGCAGTATTTT. Amino acids: CASSLPRLTSGSLSDTQYF.

For the CDR3, the DNA is TGTGCCACCAGCAGATCGACTACTCCTAGAGCCAAAAACATTCAGTACTTC. Protein product: CATSRSTTPRAKNIQYF. The rearrangement links TRBV15 to TRBJ2-4, with D perhaps matching TRBD2 (5 bases). V lost 2 bases and J lost 0, with 14 bases in between. CDR1 is LNHNV, CDR2 YYDKDF, per germline (reference sequence). The CDR3 spans 17 residues.